This T cell receptor (beta chain) was sequenced for a study of cytomegalovirus exposure and HLA in healthy donors. This clone was seen only a few times. The antigen is undetermined. Findings and caveats of the study: Diagnosis of cytomegalovirus status made by the classifier reportedly showed high specificity and sensitivity.

PCR was performed using 60 Vbeta and 13 Jbeta primers. Measured with immunoSEQ multiplex PCR; TCRdb has only the in-frame clones, and not every one. The profile shows 90,000 to 100,000 clones, more than 60% of them singletons. Losses at the gene ends were 4 bases for V and 1 base for J; bases not matched to a gene: 5. The CDR3 is 16 amino acids. Germline V gene lookup returns CDR1 KGHSH and CDR2 LQKENI. Sample: PBMCs. This TCR was recovered from a man in his fifties or sixties in good health and CMV-seronegative. The chain recombines TRBV18 with TRBJ2-2; 8 nucleotides align to TRBD1. The CDR3 coding sequence is TGTGCCAGCTCACAGCAGACAGGGGAGAACACCGGGGAGCTGTTTTTT. Encoded protein: CASSQQTGENTGELFF.